Below, 23 T cell receptor beta chains from the same sample are listed, as sequenced in a study of PD-L1 blockade in urothelial cancer (dated by TCRdb to the late 2010s). The library was made by the immunoSEQ multiplex PCR assay. In TCRdb, the immuneACCESS table is reduced to in-frame sequences with V and J assigned. These tables do not hold every clone; where another copy was compared, an unresolved V gene accounts for under half, and the others remain unexplained. The sample has 15,000 to 20,000 clones on record, around four fifths of them singletons. The top ten constitute about 1.7% of the sample. This specimen's time point label, per the study, means: peripheral blood 6 weeks after treatment start. The sequenced sample was PBMCs, obtained around atezolizumab (anti-PD-L1) treatment. The receptors were sampled from a man aged 45-60 years with urothelial cancer.

This chain joins TRBV5-1 and TRBJ2-5, with TRBD2 as a possible D gene (6 bases). The V end lost 0 bases, the J end lost 5 bases, and 11 bases lay between the germline ends. Germline-derived CDR1 and CDR2 are SGHRS and YFSETQ. The CDR3 sequence is 14 residues long. The CDR3 DNA reads as TGCGCCAGCAGCTTGGGGCAGGCGGGGGAGACCCAGTACTTC. Its protein is CASSLGQAGETQYF.

This chain uses TRBV6-1 with TRBJ2-1; D is perhaps TRBD1 (5 bases). The ends were cut back, 4 bases at V and 9 bases at J, with 13 bases in the middle. The CDR3 totals 13 residues. The germline CDR1 and CDR2 sequences are MNHNS and SASEGT. The CDR3 loop reads CASSADSSGEQFF. The CDR3 DNA is TGTGCCAGCAGTGCCGACAGCTCCGGTGAGCAGTTCTTC.

CDR3 amino acids: CASSEARGLAGGEQFF. The DNA for the CDR3 is TGTGCCAGCAGTGAAGCCCGGGGACTAGCAGGAGGTGAGCAGTTCTTC. This chain uses TRBV2 with TRBJ2-1; 9 nucleotides match TRBD2. The CDR3 length is 16 residues. The germline V gene encodes CDR1 SNHLY and CDR2 FYNNEI. V shed 0 bases and J 9 bases; nucleotides not matched to a gene: 9. The whole variable domain, remainder taken from reference TRBV2 and TRBJ2-1, is EPEVTQTPSHQVTQMGQEVILRCVPISNHLYFYWYRQILGQKVEFLVSFYNNEISEKSEIFDDQFSVERPDGSNFTLKIRSTKLEDSAMYFCASSEARGLAGGEQFFGPGTRLTVL.

The V and J genes are TRBV7-2 and TRBJ2-5, with D possibly matching TRBD2 (5 bases). The CDR3 totals 18 residues. The germline V and J ends were trimmed by 1 base and 7 bases, with 25 bases remaining between them. Looked up from germline, CDR1 is SGHTA and CDR2 is FQGNSA. DNA for the CDR3: TGTGCCAGCAGCTTAGAGAATGTTATGACACGAGGAGGCCGGACCCAGTACTTC. This sequence encodes CASSLENVMTRGGRTQYF.

V is TRBV28 and J is TRBJ2-5; 10 positions agree with TRBD1. CDR1 is MDHEN and CDR2 is SYDVKM in the germline V gene. Trimming took 7 bases from V and 2 from J; bases not matched to a gene: 4. The CDR3 is 14 amino acids. CDR3 residues: CASTRQGAQETQYF. CDR3 coding DNA: TGTGCCAGCACCCGACAGGGGGCACAAGAGACCCAGTACTTC.

The chain joins TRBV2 to TRBJ1-5, with 7 bases fitting TRBD1. The V and J ends lost 4 bases and 5 bases, in that order; junction bases with no gene match: 5. Germline V CDR1 and CDR2: SNHLY, FYNNEI. The CDR3 is 14 amino acids. In DNA form, the CDR3 reads TGTGCCAGCAGTGGACAGGGAGTCTATCAGCCCCAGCATTTT. This gives the protein CASSGQGVYQPQHF.

The chain is built from TRBV6-1 and TRBJ1-3; D might be TRBD1 (6 bases). With 4 bases removed from V and 1 base from J, the gap between germline ends came to 11 bases. The CDR3 is made up of 15 amino acids. Germline-derived CDR1 and CDR2 are MNHNS and SASEGT. The CDR3 protein is CASSAQQGSGNTIYF. In nucleotides, the CDR3 is TGTGCCAGCAGTGCCCAACAGGGTTCTGGAAACACCATATATTTT.

The CDR3 protein is CASSERTGGSPETQYF. The CDR3 DNA is TGTGCCAGCAGTGAACGGACAGGGGGCAGTCCCGAGACCCAGTACTTC. The chain carries TRBV6-1 and TRBJ2-5, with 11 bases lining up with TRBD1. Germline V CDR1 and CDR2: MNHNS, SASEGT. Trimming removed 2 bases from V and 5 bases from J; junction bases left unmatched: 7. The CDR3 is 16 amino acids.

This rearrangement joins TRBV28 to TRBJ2-7, with 10 bases that match TRBD1. The CDR3 has 15 residues. The V gene end was trimmed by 6 bases and the J gene end by 3 bases; junction bases not matched to a gene: 8. CDR1 and CDR2 from the germline V gene are MDHEN and SYDVKM. CDR3 DNA: TGTGCCAGCAGAGCCGGGACAGGGGTTGGCTACGAGCAGTACGTC. The encoded protein is CASRAGTGVGYEQYV.

This clone appeared once. The V call is TRBV5-4, the J call TRBJ2-1; 7 bases fit TRBD2. The CDR3 is 15 residues long. Germline CDR1 and CDR2: SGHNT and YYREEE (reference sequence). V was pared by 0 bases and J by 7 bases, with 7 bases of the junction left unmatched. CDR3 loop: CASSLAVGGSNEQFF. CDR3 coding DNA: TGTGCCAGCAGCTTGGCGGTGGGAGGGTCGAATGAGCAGTTCTTC.

The chain uses TRBV5-1 and TRBJ2-1; 10 bases align to TRBD2. The CDR3 has 15 residues. Germline V gives CDR1 SGHRS, CDR2 YFSETQ. V trimming: 3 bases; J trimming: 2 bases; junction bases outside the gene matches: 2. The CDR3 loop is CASSSAGGAYNEQFF. CDR3 nucleotides: TGCGCCAGCAGCTCAGCGGGAGGGGCCTACAATGAGCAGTTCTTC.

The V call is TRBV7-8, the J call TRBJ2-1; 7 nucleotides agree with TRBD2. Germline trimming cut 5 bases from V and 2 bases from J; bases unmatched to any gene: 12. The CDR3 runs to 17 residues. The germline CDR1 and CDR2 sequences are SGHVS and FQNEAQ. The CDR3 here is CASSPFGGGITYNEQFF. CDR3 coding DNA: TGTGCCAGCAGCCCATTCGGGGGAGGGATTACCTACAATGAGCAGTTCTTC.

The chain has TRBV7-8 and TRBJ1-5; D is undetermined. The V end was cut by 2 bases, the J end by 4 bases, with 6 bases between. The CDR3 runs to 13 residues. Germline-derived CDR1 and CDR2 are SGHVS and FQNEAQ. CDR3: CASSLWSNQPQHF. DNA of the CDR3: TGTGCCAGCAGCTTATGGAGTAATCAGCCCCAGCATTTT.

The chain links TRBV18 to TRBJ1-4, with TRBD1 identical over 10 bases. The germline V gene encodes CDR1 KGHSH and CDR2 LQKENI. V lost 3 bases, J lost 10 bases, and 5 bases stayed unmatched. The CDR3 runs 14 residues. This chain's CDR3 is CASSPDRGFRKLFF. As DNA, the CDR3 is TGTGCCAGCTCACCGGACAGGGGGTTCCGAAAACTGTTTTTT. The variable domain in full, completed from reference TRBV18 and TRBJ1-4, reads NAGVMQNPRHLVRRRGQEARLRCSPMKGHSHVYWYRQLPEEGLKFMVYLQKENIIDESGMPKERFSAEFPKEGPSILRIQQVVRGDSAAYFCASSPDRGFRKLFFGSGTQLSVL.

This sequence joins TRBV27 and TRBJ2-7; 8 bases agree with TRBD1. CDR1 MNHEY and CDR2 SMNVEV come from the germline V gene (reference sequence). This CDR3 has 14 residues. Trimming at V came to 2 bases and at J to 1 base, leaving 1 base not matched to a gene. CDR3 in amino acids: CASSLDRGSYEQYF. CDR3 DNA sequence: TGTGCCAGCAGTTTAGACAGGGGTTCCTACGAGCAGTACTTC.

The chain recombines TRBV28 with TRBJ2-5; the D is unclear. CDR3 length: 14 amino acids. Trimming cost V 2 bases and J 1 base, with 8 bases left between them. The germline V gene encodes CDR1 MDHEN and CDR2 SYDVKM. CDR3 amino acids: CASSLAALQETQYF. DNA for the CDR3: TGTGCCAGCAGTTTAGCGGCTCTCCAAGAGACCCAGTACTTC.

V gene TRBV5-1 combines with J gene TRBJ1-2; 12 positions match TRBD1. With 4 bases clipped from V and 4 bases from J, the junction kept 8 bases outside the gene matches. CDR3 length: 16 residues. Germline V gene data show CDR1 as SGHRS and CDR2 as YFSETQ. CDR3: CASSPGTGGRSYGYTF. Written as DNA, the CDR3 is TGCGCCAGCAGCCCTGGGACAGGGGGCCGTAGCTATGGCTACACCTTC. Together with reference TRBV5-1 and TRBJ1-2, the CDR3 gives the full variable domain: KAGVTQTPRYLIKTRGQQVTLSCSPISGHRSVSWYQQTPGQGLQFLFEYFSETQRNKGNFPGRFSGRQFSNSRSEMNVSTLELGDSALYLCASSPGTGGRSYGYTFGSGTRLTVV.

This CDR3 reads CASRNYYRGQETQYF. The DNA for the CDR3 is TGTGCCAGTAGGAACTACTACAGGGGGCAAGAGACCCAGTACTTC. J is TRBJ2-5 and V is TRBV19, with TRBD1 identical over 8 bases. CDR3 length equals 15 residues. The germline gives CDR1 LNHDA, CDR2 SQIVND (reference sequence). J was trimmed by 2 bases and V by 6 bases; bases with no gene match: 8.

The chain couples TRBV2 to TRBJ1-5; D is undetermined. The ends were cut back, 1 base at V and 0 bases at J, with 7 bases in the middle. The CDR3 consists of 15 residues. Germline V gene data show CDR1 as SNHLY and CDR2 as FYNNEI. In nucleotides, the CDR3 is TGTGCCAGCAGTGAAGAAACGGGTAGCAATCAGCCCCAGCATTTT. Translating it yields CASSEETGSNQPQHF.

Notes on this clone: Relative to the germline gene, one junction end is altered; a read error may explain this. The rearrangement uses TRBV7-9 and TRBJ2-7, with 9 bases matching TRBD2. Per germline, CDR1 SEHNR and CDR2 FQNEAQ (reference sequence). There are 14 residues in the CDR3. The CDR3 region has the DNA TGTGCCAGCAGCATAGCGGGAGTCTCCTACGAGCAGTACTTC. This translates into CASSIAGVSYEQYF.

This clone came up a few times. The genes are TRBV5-5 and TRBJ2-1, with a possible D match to TRBD2 (5 bases). The length of the CDR3 is 15 residues. Trimming cost V 0 bases and J 5 bases, with 12 bases left between them. Germline CDR1 SGHKS, CDR2 YYEKEE (reference sequence). The CDR3 sequence is CASSLGPARDNEQFF. CDR3 DNA sequence: TGTGCCAGCAGCTTGGGACCAGCGAGGGACAATGAGCAGTTCTTC.

This clone has only one observation. J is TRBJ1-4 and V is TRBV7-9; D possibly corresponds to TRBD1 (5 bases). V gave up 6 bases and J gave up 10 bases, with 15 bases separating them. Germline loops: CDR1 SEHNR, CDR2 FQNEAQ (reference sequence). The CDR3 contains 13 residues. The CDR3 protein is CASRPGLGGKLFF. DNA for the CDR3: TGTGCCAGCAGGCCGGGCCTCGGGGGAAAACTGTTTTTT.

The chain has TRBV5-1 and TRBJ2-1; unclear D gene. V lost 4 bases to trimming and J lost 8 bases, with 10 bases between them. The V gene's germline CDR1 is SGHRS and CDR2 YFSETQ. The CDR3 contains 12 residues. For the CDR3, the DNA is TGCGCCAGCAGCCAACACCGTGATGAGCAGTTCTTC. It translates to CASSQHRDEQFF.